Included here is one T cell receptor (beta chain) sequence, with context. Its antigen is undetermined. One junction end disagrees with the germline gene, perhaps due to a read error. The sample comes from a study of CD8+CD57+ T cells in acquired aplastic anemia. The overall study: The sorted CD4+ and CD8+ cells yielded an average around 3.2 ug of DNA.

Germline V lookup: CDR1 LGHDT, CDR2 YNNKEL (reference sequence). The length of the CDR3 is 16 residues. Template material for TCR beta VDJ and CDR3 profiling consisted of genomic DNA. TCRdb ran MiXCR on the reads and lists one entry per CDR3 protein. The sample has approximately 220,000 distinct CDR3 sequences; under 50% are singletons. Regarding the study as a whole: Patients and controls were found to share fewer than 35 CD8+ CDR3 sequences.

Selection for sequencing was limited to patients who had shown CD8+CD57+ cell expansion by flow cytometry. The gene calls are TRBV3-1 and TRBJ2-5; weak D call: TRBD2 (5 bases). The origin of this receptor is a human donor with aplastic anemia. Sequenced sample: sorted CD4+, CD8+, or CD8+CD57+ T cells (not recorded which) from PBMCs. Here the CDR3 reads CASSQDRGALQETLYF. CDR3 nucleotide sequence: TGTGCCAGCAGCCAAGACCGGGGAGCCCTCCAAGAGACCCTGTACTTC.